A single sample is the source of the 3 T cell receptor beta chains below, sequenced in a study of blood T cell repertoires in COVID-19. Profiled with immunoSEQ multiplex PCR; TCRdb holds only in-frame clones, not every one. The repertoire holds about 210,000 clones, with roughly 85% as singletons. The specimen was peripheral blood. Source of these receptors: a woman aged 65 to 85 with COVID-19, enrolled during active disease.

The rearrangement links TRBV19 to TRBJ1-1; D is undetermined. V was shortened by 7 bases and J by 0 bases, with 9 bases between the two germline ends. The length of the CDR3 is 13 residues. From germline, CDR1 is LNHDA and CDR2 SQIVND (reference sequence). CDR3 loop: CASIARMNTEAFF. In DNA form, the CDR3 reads TGTGCCAGTATTGCGCGAATGAACACTGAAGCTTTCTTT.

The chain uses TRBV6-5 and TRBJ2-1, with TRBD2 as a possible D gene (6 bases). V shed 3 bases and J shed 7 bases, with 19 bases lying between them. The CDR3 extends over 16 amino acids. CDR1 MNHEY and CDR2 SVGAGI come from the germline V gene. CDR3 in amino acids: CASSYQVGGARNEQFF. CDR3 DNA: TGTGCCAGCAGTTATCAGGTGGGCGGGGCGAGGAATGAGCAGTTCTTC.

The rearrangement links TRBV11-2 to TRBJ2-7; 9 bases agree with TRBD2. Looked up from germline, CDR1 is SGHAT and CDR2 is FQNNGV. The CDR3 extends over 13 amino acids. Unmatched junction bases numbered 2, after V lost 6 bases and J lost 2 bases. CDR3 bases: TGTGCCAGCAGGACTAGCGGAACCTACGAGCAGTACTTC. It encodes CASRTSGTYEQYF.